Shown below are 10 T cell receptor beta chains from a single sample sequenced in a study of CD8 T cells in ankylosing spondylitis. TCRdb re-called the 5' RACE reads with MiXCR, one entry per CDR3 protein. The sample yields over 110,000 distinct CDR3 sequences, about 8% seen once. Sequences were obtained from synovial fluid, either unsorted or a sorted T cell fraction (not recorded which). These receptors were taken from a male donor with ankylosing spondylitis.

The chain's CDR3 is CASSLLPTETYEQYF. DNA for the CDR3: TGTGCCAGCAGCTTACTCCCGACGGAGACCTACGAGCAGTACTTC. The chain couples TRBV5-5 to TRBJ2-7; D is undetermined. The CDR3 has 15 residues. With 2 bases removed from V and 2 bases from J, the gap between germline ends came to 14 bases. Germline V lookup: CDR1 SGHKS, CDR2 YYEKEE (reference sequence).

The gene calls are TRBV20-1 and TRBJ2-7, with a tentative D call TRBD2 (6 bases). The ends were cut back, 3 bases at V and 0 bases at J, with 12 bases in the middle. Germline CDR1 and CDR2: DFQATT and SNEGSKA (reference sequence). The CDR3 sequence is 14 residues long. The CDR3 DNA is TGCAGTGCTAGCGGGAGTGTGAGCTCCTACGAGCAGTACTTC. It translates to CSASGSVSSYEQYF.

V is TRBV5-1 and J is TRBJ2-7, with 9 bases aligning to TRBD1. The V gene's germline CDR1 is SGHRS and CDR2 YFSETQ. V shed 6 bases and J 2 bases; nucleotides not matched to a gene: 9. The CDR3 is 15 residues long. CDR3 loop: CASTPGQGTTYEQYF. As DNA, the CDR3 is TGCGCCAGCACCCCCGGACAGGGGACAACCTACGAGCAGTACTTC.

The chain recombines TRBV7-9 with TRBJ2-5, with unresolved D. The CDR3 extends over 13 amino acids. CDR1 is SEHNR, CDR2 FQNEAQ, per germline (reference sequence). Trimming shortened V by 3 bases and J by 5 bases, and 10 bases separated the two germline ends. CDR3 nucleotides: TGTGCCAGCAGCTTTTTTGGTTCGGAGACCCAGTACTTC. Encoded protein: CASSFFGSETQYF. Supplemented by reference TRBV7-9 and TRBJ2-5, the full variable domain reads DTGVSQNPRHKITKRGQNVTFRCDPISEHNRLYWYRQTLGQGPEFLTYFQNEAQLEKSRLLSDRFSAERPKGSFSTLEIQRTEQGDSAMYLCASSFFGSETQYFGPGTRLLVL.

This clonotype was detected many times. The J gene is TRBJ1-2, the V gene TRBV29-1; weak D call: TRBD1 (5 bases). From germline, CDR1 is SQVTM and CDR2 ANQGSEA. The CDR3 loop spans 11 amino acids. Trimming cost V 2 bases and J 8 bases, with 9 bases left between them. CDR3 sequence: CSVETPGGYTF. The CDR3 bases are TGCAGCGTTGAAACCCCAGGGGGCTACACCTTC.

V usage is TRBV29-1 and J usage is TRBJ1-2; D is unresolved. Germline assignment: CDR1 SQVTM and CDR2 ANQGSEA. The CDR3 is 13 amino acids. Trimming left V 7 bases short and J 0 bases short, with 12 bases between. The CDR3 DNA reads TGCAGCGCCCCCGACGGATCTAACTATGGCTACACCTTC. This translates into CSAPDGSNYGYTF.

V gene TRBV10-2 combines with J gene TRBJ1-1; TRBD1 is a possible D gene (5 bases). Germline V gene sequence: CDR1 WSHSY, CDR2 SAAADI. Trimming cost V 8 bases and J 5 bases, with 18 bases left between them. The CDR3 covers 14 residues. This chain's CDR3 is CASLPGGDATEAFF. The CDR3, as DNA: TGCGCCAGCCTCCCGGGGGGGGACGCTACTGAAGCTTTCTTT.

The table lists this clonotype with a few counts. The V and J genes are TRBV7-2 and TRBJ1-6, with D uncertain. Deletions cut 4 bases from V and 7 bases from J, with 14 bases between. CDR3 length: 15 residues. Per germline, CDR1 SGHTA and CDR2 FQGNSA. CDR3 DNA sequence: TGTGCCAGCAGCTCCACTGGGCTCTACAATTCACCCCTCCACTTT. Amino acids: CASSSTGLYNSPLHF.

At least ten counts were recorded for this clonotype. V usage is TRBV6-1 and J usage is TRBJ2-2; the D gene is possibly TRBD1 (6 bases). V lost 6 bases, J lost 5 bases, and 10 bases lay in between. The V gene's germline CDR1 is MNHNS and CDR2 SASEGT. The CDR3 is made up of 13 amino acids. CDR3: CASSPRGTGELFF. The DNA for the CDR3 is TGTGCCAGCAGCCCCAGGGGAACCGGGGAGCTGTTTTTT.

Here the CDR3 reads CASSLRTTDNEQFF. DNA for the CDR3: TGTGCCAGCAGCCTTCGGACTACGGACAATGAGCAGTTCTTC. The chain employs TRBV7-2 and TRBJ2-1; perhaps TRBD2 as D (6 bases). V was shortened by 5 bases and J by 5 bases, with 13 bases between the two germline ends. The CDR3 covers 14 residues. Germline values: CDR1 SGHTA, CDR2 FQGNSA.